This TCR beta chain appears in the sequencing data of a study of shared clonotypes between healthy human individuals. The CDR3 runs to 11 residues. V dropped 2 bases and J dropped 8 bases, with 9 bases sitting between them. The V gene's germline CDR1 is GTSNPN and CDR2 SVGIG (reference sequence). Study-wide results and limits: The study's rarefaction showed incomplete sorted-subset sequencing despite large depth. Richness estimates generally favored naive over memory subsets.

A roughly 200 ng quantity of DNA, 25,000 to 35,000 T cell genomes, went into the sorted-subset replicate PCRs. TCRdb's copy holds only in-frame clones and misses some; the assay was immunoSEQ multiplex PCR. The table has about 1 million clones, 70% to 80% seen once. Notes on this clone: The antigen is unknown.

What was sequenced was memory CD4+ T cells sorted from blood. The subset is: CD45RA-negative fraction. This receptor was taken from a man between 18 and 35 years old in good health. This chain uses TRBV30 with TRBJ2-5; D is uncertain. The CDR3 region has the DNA TGTGCCTGGAGTTCTGACGAAACCCAGTACTTC. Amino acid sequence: CAWSSDETQYF. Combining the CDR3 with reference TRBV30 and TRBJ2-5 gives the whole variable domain SQTIHQWPATLVQPVGSPLSLECTVEGTSNPNLYWYRQAAGRGLQLLFYSVGIGQISSEVPQNLSASRPQDRQFILSSKKLLLSDSGFYLCAWSSDETQYFGPGTRLLVL.